The 31 T cell receptor beta chains given below trace back to one sample, sequenced in a study of blood T cell repertoires in COVID-19. The repertoire was sequenced with immunoSEQ multiplex PCR; TCRdb's copy has only in-frame clones and lacks some. Of over 110,000 clones listed, just under 80% were seen once; the top ten hold 1.9%. Sequencing was carried out using peripheral blood. The origin of the receptors is an older woman with acute or convalescent COVID-19.

V is TRBV12-3 or TRBV12-4 and J is TRBJ2-1; 7 bases map to TRBD2. The V gene end was trimmed by 5 bases and the J gene end by 10 bases; junction bases not matched to a gene: 2. This CDR3 spans 11 amino acids. The CDR3 DNA reads as TGTGCCAGCAGTCCCGGGGGGGAGCAGTTCTTC. Translation: CASSPGGEQFF.

The gene calls are TRBV27 and TRBJ2-3, with D maybe TRBD2 (6 bases). Trimming left V 5 bases short and J 2 bases short, with 11 bases between. This CDR3 has 14 amino acids. Germline V CDR1 and CDR2: MNHEY, SMNVEV (reference sequence). The CDR3 bases are TGTGCCAGCAGTCCGGGACTCCACACAGATACGCAGTATTTT. Protein sequence: CASSPGLHTDTQYF.

The rearrangement uses TRBV6-1 and TRBJ2-7; 7 bases align to TRBD2. Germline V CDR1 and CDR2: MNHNS, SASEGT. The CDR3 spans 16 residues. Trimming took 2 bases from V and 0 from J; bases not matched to a gene: 7. CDR3 coding DNA: TGTGCCAGCAGTGAACCAGCGGGGCCTAGCTCCTACGAGCAGTACTTC. It specifies CASSEPAGPSSYEQYF.

The rearrangement uses TRBV18 and TRBJ1-6; TRBD1 agrees at 8 bases. Germline trimming cut 1 base from V and 7 bases from J; bases unmatched to any gene: 9. Germline lookup yields CDR1 KGHSH and CDR2 LQKENI. CDR3 length equals 17 residues. The CDR3 spells CASSPRLGQGFNSPLHF. The CDR3 region has the DNA TGTGCCAGCTCACCACGACTTGGACAGGGCTTCAATTCACCCCTCCACTTT.

The chain recombines TRBV6-5 with TRBJ1-4; no firm D call. The CDR3 extends over 13 amino acids. V was clipped by 4 bases and J by 7 bases, with 10 bases between them. The V gene's germline CDR1 is MNHEY and CDR2 SVGAGI. This chain's CDR3 is CASSSSGSEKLFF. The CDR3 DNA is TGTGCCAGCAGTTCGTCAGGTTCTGAAAAACTGTTTTTT.

The rearrangement joins TRBV12-3 or TRBV12-4 to TRBJ1-3; 7 bases are shared with TRBD1. The V gene end was trimmed by 6 bases and the J gene end by 9 bases; junction bases not matched to a gene: 5. The CDR3 loop spans 12 amino acids. CDR3 nucleotides: TGTGCCAGCAGCTACAGGGGAGCCACCATATATTTT. Protein: CASSYRGATIYF.

J is TRBJ1-3 and V is TRBV7-6, with D possibly TRBD1 on 6 matching bases. V was clipped by 2 bases and J by 0 bases, with 8 bases between them. This CDR3 contains 15 residues. CDR1 is SGHVS and CDR2 is FNYEAQ in the germline V gene. CDR3 coding DNA: TGTGCCAGCAGCTTAACGGACAGCTCTGGAAACACCATATATTTT. Encoded protein: CASSLTDSSGNTIYF.

The chain employs TRBV19 and TRBJ1-5, with a tentative D call TRBD1 (5 bases). The CDR3 consists of 19 residues. With 7 bases removed from V and 4 bases from J, the gap between germline ends came to 29 bases. Germline V lookup: CDR1 LNHDA, CDR2 SQIVND (reference sequence). CDR3 sequence reads: CASKLGAGGGYERNQPQHF. The CDR3 coding sequence is TGTGCCAGTAAACTAGGGGCAGGAGGAGGGTATGAGAGGAATCAGCCCCAGCATTTT.

The V gene is TRBV29-1, the J gene TRBJ1-1; the match to TRBD1 covers 7 bases. The CDR3 loop spans 14 amino acids. V gave up 6 bases and J gave up 5 bases; unmatched junction bases: 12. Per germline, CDR1 SQVTM and CDR2 ANQGSEA. CDR3 coding DNA: TGCAGCGTCAGGGGGGCAGATAGGAATACTGAAGCTTTCTTT. It yields the protein CSVRGADRNTEAFF.

The chain recombines TRBV18 with TRBJ2-7; 7 bases map to TRBD1. With 3 bases clipped from V and 3 bases from J, the junction kept 8 bases outside the gene matches. Germline V gene lookup returns CDR1 KGHSH and CDR2 LQKENI. The length of the CDR3 is 15 residues. The CDR3 loop reads CASSPVDREYYEQYF. The CDR3, as DNA: TGTGCCAGCTCACCGGTAGACAGGGAATACTACGAGCAGTACTTC. The whole variable domain, remainder taken from reference TRBV18 and TRBJ2-7, is NAGVMQNPRHLVRRRGQEARLRCSPMKGHSHVYWYRQLPEEGLKFMVYLQKENIIDESGMPKERFSAEFPKEGPSILRIQQVVRGDSAAYFCASSPVDREYYEQYFGPGTRLTVT.

The rearrangement joins TRBV28 to TRBJ2-1; TRBD2 aligns across 14 bases. V dropped 3 bases and J dropped 4; count of bases not matched to a gene: 5. This CDR3 is built from 17 residues. Germline loops: CDR1 MDHEN, CDR2 SYDVKM. CDR3 sequence (DNA): TGTGCCAGCAGTTTGGGACTAGCGGGAGAAAGGTACAATGAGCAGTTCTTC. Residues: CASSLGLAGERYNEQFF.

This clone was seen only a few times. CDR3 sequence reads: CASIDPGGGANVLTF. CDR3 sequence (DNA): TGTGCCAGTATCGATCCCGGTGGTGGGGCCAACGTCCTGACTTTC. This rearrangement joins TRBV19 to TRBJ2-6; unclear D gene. Looked up from germline, CDR1 is LNHDA and CDR2 is SQIVND (reference sequence). CDR3 length: 15 residues. The V end was cut by 7 bases, the J end by 3 bases, with 13 bases between.

This chain uses TRBV15 with TRBJ2-7; 7 bases match TRBD2. The J segment lost 0 bases and the V segment lost 3 bases, leaving 2 bases of the junction unmatched. The CDR3 has 14 residues. Germline CDR1 is LNHNV and CDR2 is YYDKDF (reference sequence). The CDR3 here is CATSRSGVSYEQYF. As DNA, the CDR3 is TGTGCCACCAGCAGGAGCGGGGTCTCCTACGAGCAGTACTTC.

The chain links TRBV27 to TRBJ1-2; D unresolved. The CDR3 is 13 amino acids. The V and J ends lost 11 bases and 4 bases respectively, with 17 bases between them. CDR1 and CDR2 (germline): MNHEY, SMNVEV (reference sequence). Here the CDR3 reads CASTGRAGYGYTF. In nucleotides, the CDR3 is TGTGCCTCAACGGGTAGGGCGGGCTATGGCTACACCTTC.

V usage is TRBV28 and J usage is TRBJ1-2; D uncertain. V shed 5 bases and J shed 8 bases, with 9 bases lying between them. The CDR3 has 11 residues. The V gene's germline CDR1 is MDHEN and CDR2 SYDVKM. The CDR3 protein is CASSPRAGYTF. The DNA of the CDR3 is TGTGCCAGCAGTCCCCGAGCAGGCTACACCTTC.

The chain recombines TRBV12-5 with TRBJ2-7; tentatively, D is TRBD1 (6 bases). The CDR3 totals 16 residues. V gave up 1 base and J gave up 2 bases, with 15 bases separating them. Germline V gives CDR1 LGHNT, CDR2 FRNRAP. CDR3 nucleotides: TGTGCTAGTGGTTTGGCCCGTACAACAGGGACCTACGAGCAGTACTTC. It translates to CASGLARTTGTYEQYF.

The chain couples TRBV7-9 to TRBJ2-7; D possibly corresponds to TRBD1 (6 bases). The CDR3 length is 15 residues. With 4 bases removed from V and 3 bases from J, the gap between germline ends came to 16 bases. Germline V lookup: CDR1 SEHNR, CDR2 FQNEAQ (reference sequence). CDR3 coding DNA: TGTGCCAGCAGCTCCGTAGGGGGAAAGGACTACGAGCAGTACTTC. As protein: CASSSVGGKDYEQYF.

The chain is built from TRBV4-1 and TRBJ2-7; a possible D gene is TRBD2 (5 bases). V shed 0 bases and J shed 3 bases, with 12 bases lying between them. The CDR3 spans 15 residues. Germline V CDR1 and CDR2: MGHRA, YSYEKL. The CDR3 sequence: CASSQDHSGFYEQYF. The DNA for the CDR3 is TGCGCCAGCAGCCAAGACCACAGCGGTTTCTACGAGCAGTACTTC.

The V gene is TRBV2, the J gene TRBJ2-6; possibly TRBD2 for D (6 bases). The length of the CDR3 is 17 residues. Germline CDR1 reads SNHLY; CDR2 reads FYNNEI. Trimming cost V 5 bases and J 0 bases, with 14 bases left between them. The CDR3 is CASSSGLSRSGANVLTF. CDR3 nucleotide sequence: TGTGCCAGCAGTTCGGGACTTAGCCGCTCTGGGGCCAACGTCCTGACTTTC.

This rearrangement joins TRBV30 to TRBJ1-2; no clear D. CDR1 and CDR2 (germline): GTSNPN, SVGIG (reference sequence). Trimming left V 2 bases short and J 4 bases short, with 14 bases between. The length of the CDR3 is 14 residues. CDR3 residues: CAWSPPAGGYGYTF. The CDR3 DNA is TGTGCCTGGAGTCCCCCGGCAGGAGGCTATGGCTACACCTTC.

The CDR3: CASIEREAVSYEQYF. The CDR3 DNA reads TGTGCCAGCATCGAGCGGGAGGCCGTCTCCTACGAGCAGTACTTC. This chain connects TRBV2 to TRBJ2-7; 9 bases are shared with TRBD2. The V gene's germline CDR1 is SNHLY and CDR2 FYNNEI. The V and J ends lost 7 bases and 0 bases, in that order; junction bases with no gene match: 7. The CDR3 is 15 amino acids.

This rearrangement joins TRBV4-1 to TRBJ2-2; 7 bases agree with TRBD2. J gave up 1 base and V 1 base, and 6 bases lay outside the gene matches. CDR1 and CDR2 (germline): MGHRA, YSYEKL. This CDR3 region has 17 residues. Here the CDR3 DNA reads TGCGCCAGCAGCCAAGGTCGACTAGCCTTGAACACCGGGGAGCTGTTTTTT. It is translated as CASSQGRLALNTGELFF.

The J gene is TRBJ2-7, the V gene TRBV28, with 12 bases that match TRBD2. Germline V gene data show CDR1 as MDHEN and CDR2 as SYDVKM. V lost 5 bases to trimming and J lost 6 bases; unmatched junction nucleotides: 11. There are 16 residues in the CDR3. CDR3 in DNA: TGTGCCAGCAGTACGTGGACTAGCGGGACTGGGGCCGAGCAGTACTTC. Translated: CASSTWTSGTGAEQYF. Complete variable domain (other parts from reference TRBV28 and TRBJ2-7): DVKVTQSSRYLVKRTGEKVFLECVQDMDHENMFWYRQDPGLGLRLIYFSYDVKMKEKGDIPEGYSVSREKKERFSLILESASTNQTSMYLCASSTWTSGTGAEQYFGPGTRLTVT.

Written as DNA, the CDR3 is TGTGCCAGCAGCCCCGGGGGGAGGGTTTATGGCTACACCTTC. Translated: CASSPGGRVYGYTF. V gene TRBV7-2 combines with J gene TRBJ1-2, with D possibly TRBD1 on 5 matching bases. This CDR3 has 14 residues. V lost 5 bases, J lost 5 bases, and 15 bases lay in between. Germline V gene data show CDR1 as SGHTA and CDR2 as FQGNSA.

V and J are TRBV7-8 and TRBJ1-1, with D perhaps TRBD1 (5 bases). This CDR3 is 14 amino acids long. The germline V and J ends were trimmed by 1 base and 3 bases, with 9 bases remaining between them. The germline V gene encodes CDR1 SGHVS and CDR2 FQNEAQ. The CDR3 sequence is CASSLGQGYTEAFF. The CDR3 coding sequence is TGTGCCAGCAGCTTAGGTCAGGGCTACACTGAAGCTTTCTTT.

The chain links TRBV14 to TRBJ1-1; 8 bases line up with TRBD1. There are 12 residues in the CDR3. Germline CDR1 SGHDN, CDR2 FVKESK. V shed 6 bases, J shed 8 bases, and the junction held 5 bases outside the gene matches. The CDR3 loop is CASSWDRTEAFF. CDR3 coding DNA: TGTGCCAGCAGTTGGGACAGGACCGAAGCTTTCTTT. The variable domain in full, completed from reference TRBV14 and TRBJ1-1, reads EAGVTQFPSHSVIEKGQTVTLRCDPISGHDNLYWYRRVMGKEIKFLLHFVKESKQDESGMPNNRFLAERTGGTYSTLKVQPAELEDSGVYFCASSWDRTEAFFGQGTRLTVV.

The chain carries TRBV28 and TRBJ1-5; the D gene is possibly TRBD1 (5 bases). The V end lost 6 bases, the J end lost 0 bases, and 27 bases lay between the germline ends. Germline V gene lookup returns CDR1 MDHEN and CDR2 SYDVKM. This CDR3 is 20 amino acids long. The CDR3 coding sequence is TGTGCCAGCAGCTCTACGTGGCAGGACACATGGTCCGATAGCAATCAGCCCCAGCATTTT. Translation: CASSSTWQDTWSDSNQPQHF.

The chain is built from TRBV14 and TRBJ2-1, with a possible D match to TRBD1 (6 bases). The CDR3 consists of 15 residues. The V gene's germline CDR1 is SGHDN and CDR2 FVKESK. V shed 2 bases and J shed 9 bases, with 17 bases lying between them. CDR3 DNA sequence: TGTGCCAGCAGCCAACAACGGAGCAGGGGTAGTGAGCAGTTCTTC. Translation: CASSQQRSRGSEQFF.

The CDR3 reads CASSDSPGREAFF. The CDR3 bases are TGTGCCAGCAGTGATTCTCCAGGGCGTGAAGCTTTCTTT. The rearrangement uses TRBV2 and TRBJ1-1, with a weak D call TRBD1 (5 bases). Germline V gene sequence: CDR1 SNHLY, CDR2 FYNNEI. CDR3 length equals 13 residues. V lost 3 bases to trimming and J lost 7 bases, with 12 bases between them.

V usage is TRBV18 and J usage is TRBJ1-2; D is ambiguous. The germline V and J ends were trimmed by 4 bases and 4 bases, with 13 bases remaining between them. This CDR3 spans 14 amino acids. Germline CDR1 reads KGHSH; CDR2 reads LQKENI. The CDR3 loop reads CASSLSGSSYGYTF. The CDR3 DNA is TGTGCCAGCTCACTCTCAGGCAGTAGCTATGGCTACACCTTC.

In its sample, this clone was seen once. V usage is TRBV7-2 and J usage is TRBJ2-2, with 8 positions matching TRBD1. With V trimmed by 3 bases and J by 4 bases, 10 bases remained unmatched. The CDR3 totals 17 residues. Germline values: CDR1 SGHTA, CDR2 FQGNSA. In DNA form, the CDR3 reads TGTGCCAGCAGCTTGGGTCCCAGGGGGCGAAGCACCGGGGAGCTGTTTTTT. It is translated as CASSLGPRGRSTGELFF.